Below, 8 T cell receptor beta chains from the same sample are listed, as sequenced in a study of early T cells in non-severe SARS-CoV-2 infection. TCRdb re-called the 5' RACE reads with MiXCR, one entry per CDR3 protein. Seen here are tens of thousands of distinct CDR3 sequences, roughly 9.2% observed once, and the top ten hold 4% to 4.5%. Source material: whole blood. These receptors were taken from an adult who was a healthcare worker with PCR-confirmed SARS-CoV-2 infection or an uninfected control (not recorded which).

This clonotype has just a few counts. This chain uses TRBV6-5 with TRBJ2-2; TRBD1 or TRBD2 may be the D gene (5 bases each). Trimming removed 6 bases from V and 3 bases from J, with 20 bases in between. The CDR3 length is 17 residues. In germline, CDR1 is MNHEY, CDR2 SVGAGI. In DNA form, the CDR3 reads TGTGCCAGCAGGCAGTCCGGGACCTCAAGCGACACCGGGGAGCTGTTTTTT. Amino acid sequence: CASRQSGTSSDTGELFF.

There are many counts of this clonotype. J is TRBJ1-5 and V is TRBV9, with 10 bases matching TRBD1. V lost 2 bases, J lost 0 bases, and 2 bases stayed unmatched. The CDR3 sequence is 16 residues long. The germline CDR1 and CDR2 sequences are SGDLS and YYNGEE. The CDR3 coding sequence is TGTGCCAGCAGCGTCGGGACAGGGGATAGCAATCAGCCCCAGCATTTT. This sequence encodes CASSVGTGDSNQPQHF.

This clonotype was observed many times. The chain is built from TRBV2 and TRBJ2-2; 7 bases are shared with TRBD1. Looked up from germline, CDR1 is SNHLY and CDR2 is FYNNEI. The ends lost 4 bases at V and 5 bases at J; junction bases unmatched: 7. This CDR3 comprises 15 residues. In nucleotides, the CDR3 is TGTGCCAGCAGTGTGCGGTCAGGGGGTACCGGGGAGCTGTTTTTT. Residues: CASSVRSGGTGELFF. Full variable domain (missing parts from reference TRBV2 and TRBJ2-2): EPEVTQTPSHQVTQMGQEVILRCVPISNHLYFYWYRQILGQKVEFLVSFYNNEISEKSEIFDDQFSVERPDGSNFTLKIRSTKLEDSAMYFCASSVRSGGTGELFFGEGSRLTVL.

This clonotype has ten or more counts. This chain connects TRBV7-2 to TRBJ1-1; D is perhaps TRBD1 (6 bases). Trimming left V 5 bases short and J 1 base short, with 8 bases between. CDR1 SGHTA and CDR2 FQGNSA come from the germline V gene. This CDR3 region has 13 residues. In DNA, the CDR3 is TGTGCCAGCAGCCAGGGGAGGAACACTGAAGCTTTCTTT. Amino acids: CASSQGRNTEAFF.

This clonotype showed up many times. This chain connects TRBV30 to TRBJ1-5; D perhaps matches TRBD1 (6 bases). CDR1 GTSNPN and CDR2 SVGIG come from the germline V gene (reference sequence). Trimming took 0 bases from V and 1 from J, leaving 16 bases between them. The CDR3 runs 17 residues. CDR3 residues: CAWSVNYDRLSNQPQHF. CDR3 bases: TGTGCCTGGAGTGTAAATTATGACAGGTTAAGCAATCAGCCCCAGCATTTT.

This clonotype was recorded at least ten times. The CDR3: CASSQVPTQRLNTGELFF. The DNA of the CDR3 is TGCGCCAGCAGCCAAGTTCCTACTCAGAGGCTTAACACCGGGGAGCTGTTTTTT. The V and J genes are TRBV4-1 and TRBJ2-2; D uncertain. The CDR3 loop spans 18 amino acids. Per the germline V gene, CDR1 is MGHRA and CDR2 is YSYEKL. With 1 base removed from V and 2 bases from J, the gap between germline ends came to 17 bases.

This clonotype was picked up many times. The rearrangement uses TRBV10-1 and TRBJ1-1; D unresolved. Between the trimmed V and J ends, which lost 6 bases and 7 bases, there was a span of 15 bases. The CDR3 loop spans 13 amino acids. Germline V gene sequence: CDR1 WNHNN, CDR2 SYGVQD (reference sequence). The CDR3: CASSPSPADEAFF. The CDR3 nucleotides read TGCGCCAGCAGCCCTAGTCCCGCGGATGAAGCTTTCTTT.

This clonotype was observed many times. The rearrangement joins TRBV5-1 to TRBJ2-1; D gene unclear. Per germline, CDR1 SGHRS and CDR2 YFSETQ. The CDR3 is 12 amino acids. V was cut by 4 bases and J by 4 bases, with 6 bases left in between. In DNA, the CDR3 is TGCGCCAGCAGCGCCGATTACAATGAGCAGTTCTTC. This gives the protein CASSADYNEQFF.